This T cell receptor beta chain was captured by sequencing in a study of human T cells and chemical hapten exposure. The wider study: Diphenylcyclopropenone, dosed weekly to the scalp, was given to patients throughout the approximately 24-week study. Overall study results and limits: Relative to control repertoires, expanded TCRs gave rise to significantly more large CDR3 similarity clusters.

This clonotype has a count of ten or more. The antigen remains unidentified. V was clipped by 3 bases and J by 2 bases, with 15 bases between them. Per germline, CDR1 LGHNA and CDR2 YNFKEQ. This CDR3 region has 16 residues. Time point denoted: patch test 2, 6 weeks after DPC sensitization. Treatment in this sample: therapeutic diphenylcyclopropenone sensitization with weekly scalp DPC. Non-pregnant alopecia patients aged 18 to 70, suitable for DPC therapy. TCRdb used MiXCR to reprocess the RACE reads, holding one entry per CDR3 protein. The table shows around 360,000 distinct CDR3 sequences, with under 6.5% occurring only once.

The sample here was whole blood, taken in connection with sensitization to the hapten diphenylcyclopropenone (DPC). The chain employs TRBV4-2 and TRBJ2-3; D unclear. The receptor was derived from a woman between 18 and 29 years old with alopecia areata. Some clones in this sample may be carry-over from other donors' samples. The CDR3 sequence: CASSQMDLGPTDTQYF. CDR3 nucleotides: TGTGCCAGCAGCCAGATGGACCTAGGGCCCACAGATACGCAGTATTTT.